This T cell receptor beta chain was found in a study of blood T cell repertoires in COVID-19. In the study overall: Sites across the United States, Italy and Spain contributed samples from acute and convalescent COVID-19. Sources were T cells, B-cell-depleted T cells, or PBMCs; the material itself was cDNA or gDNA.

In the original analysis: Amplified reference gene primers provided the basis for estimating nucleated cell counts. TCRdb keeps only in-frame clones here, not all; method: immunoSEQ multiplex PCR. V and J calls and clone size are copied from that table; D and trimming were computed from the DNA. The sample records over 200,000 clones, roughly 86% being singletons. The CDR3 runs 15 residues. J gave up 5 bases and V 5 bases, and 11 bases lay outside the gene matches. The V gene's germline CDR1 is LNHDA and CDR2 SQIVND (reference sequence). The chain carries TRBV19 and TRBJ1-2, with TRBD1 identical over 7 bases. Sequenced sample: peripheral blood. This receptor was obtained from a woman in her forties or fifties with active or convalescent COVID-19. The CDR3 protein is CASSRDSLPLYGYTF. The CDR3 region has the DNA TGTGCCAGTAGTCGGGACAGCCTACCCCTTTATGGCTACACCTTC.